Each of the 9 T cell receptor beta chains below was sequenced from the same sample in a study of early T cells in non-severe SARS-CoV-2 infection. MiXCR, applied by TCRdb to the 5' RACE reads, yields one record per CDR3 protein. The sample lists tens of thousands of distinct CDR3 sequences, 9% to 15% occurring once. The sequencing used whole blood, collected at baseline. All receptors derive from an adult who was a healthcare worker with PCR-confirmed SARS-CoV-2 infection or an uninfected control (not recorded which).

The chain combines TRBV20-1 with TRBJ1-5, with 8 positions matching TRBD1. J gave up 5 bases and V 5 bases, and 2 bases lay outside the gene matches. This CDR3 contains 12 residues. Germline V CDR1 and CDR2: DFQATT, SNEGSKA (reference sequence). This chain's CDR3 is CSAGTGDQPQHF. The CDR3 DNA sequence: TGCAGTGCTGGGACAGGAGATCAGCCCCAGCATTTT.

This clonotype occurred a few times. The J gene is TRBJ2-1, the V gene TRBV20-1; D remains unclear. V lost 0 bases and J lost 2, with 5 bases in between. Germline V gives CDR1 DFQATT, CDR2 SNEGSKA (reference sequence). This CDR3 spans 13 amino acids. The CDR3 region has the DNA TGCAGTGCTAGAGATACTGCCTACAATGAGCAGTTCTTC. Translated: CSARDTAYNEQFF.

This chain uses TRBV5-5 with TRBJ1-2; TRBD1 might be the D (5 bases). The CDR3 loop spans 13 amino acids. The germline CDR1 and CDR2 sequences are SGHKS and YYEKEE (reference sequence). With 2 bases removed from V and 8 bases from J, the gap between germline ends came to 13 bases. CDR3 residues: CASSFAASGGYTF. CDR3 in DNA: TGTGCCAGCAGCTTCGCAGCCTCAGGGGGCTACACCTTC.

This clonotype has just a few counts. The gene calls are TRBV18 and TRBJ1-1, with 7 positions matching TRBD1. J was trimmed by 3 bases and V by 1 base; bases with no gene match: 11. This CDR3 is 17 amino acids long. Germline V gives CDR1 KGHSH, CDR2 LQKENI. The CDR3 region is CASSPRAGDRADTEAFF. DNA of the CDR3: TGTGCCAGCTCACCACGGGCGGGAGACAGGGCGGACACTGAAGCTTTCTTT.

The rearrangement joins TRBV7-9 to TRBJ2-2, with D possibly TRBD1 on 5 matching bases. Trimming pared 6 bases from V and 6 bases from J, leaving 14 bases between. This CDR3 spans 14 amino acids. Germline values: CDR1 SEHNR, CDR2 FQNEAQ (reference sequence). CDR3 nucleotide sequence: TGTGCCAGCAGACAAACAACAGGCTCCGGGGAGCTGTTTTTT. It yields the protein CASRQTTGSGELFF.

This sequence joins TRBV13 and TRBJ2-7; the D gene is possibly TRBD2 (5 bases). Germline V CDR1 and CDR2: PRHDT, FYEKMQ (reference sequence). Trimming stripped 6 bases from V and 5 bases from J, with 20 bases between. The CDR3 totals 15 residues. The CDR3 sequence is CASSSTRPVSDEQYF. CDR3 nucleotide sequence: TGTGCCAGCAGTTCGACGAGGCCCGTTAGCGACGAGCAGTACTTC. The full variable domain, completed using reference TRBV13 and TRBJ2-7, is AAGVIQSPRHLIKEKRETATLKCYPIPRHDTVYWYQQGPGQDPQFLISFYEKMQSDKGSIPDRFSAQQFSDYHSELNMSSLELGDSALYFCASSSTRPVSDEQYFGPGTRLTVT.

The chain links TRBV7-6 to TRBJ2-1; D ambiguous. V dropped 2 bases and J dropped 6 bases, with 14 bases sitting between them. This CDR3 is built from 15 residues. Germline V gives CDR1 SGHVS, CDR2 FNYEAQ. The CDR3 spells CASSLSMNRVNEQFF. CDR3 nucleotides: TGTGCCAGCAGCTTAAGTATGAACCGAGTCAATGAGCAGTTCTTC.

This clonotype was picked up one time. The V gene is TRBV4-2, the J gene TRBJ2-3, with TRBD2 as a possible D gene (6 bases). The ends were cut back, 1 base at V and 10 bases at J, with 15 bases in the middle. Germline V gives CDR1 LGHNA, CDR2 YNFKEQ. The CDR3 consists of 14 residues. CDR3 nucleotides: TGTGCCAGCAGCCAAGCCCCCGGGAGCGGTGCGCAGTATTTT. This translates into CASSQAPGSGAQYF.

This clonotype was seen at least ten times. This sequence joins TRBV27 and TRBJ2-1, with 12 bases identical to TRBD2. Germline trimming cut 4 bases from V and 7 bases from J; bases unmatched to any gene: 8. The CDR3 has 16 residues. The germline V gene encodes CDR1 MNHEY and CDR2 SMNVEV (reference sequence). The CDR3 protein is CASSSGRLAGVNEQFF. The CDR3 nucleotides are TGTGCCAGCAGTTCGGGGAGACTAGCGGGAGTGAATGAGCAGTTCTTC.